This TCR beta chain originates from a study of Graves' ophthalmopathy and Graves' hyperthyroidism. RNA transcripts provided the template for amplifying TCR beta CDR3 regions. First-round RT-PCR with HTBI primers preceded a second-round multiplex PCR. Using its own MiXCR run on the multiplex PCR reads, TCRdb lists one record per CDR3 protein. The sample holds 660,000 or so distinct CDR3 sequences, over 40% seen once. This clonotype originated in an adult man with Graves' ophthalmopathy. The specimen was peripheral blood.

The CDR3 DNA reads TGTGCCACCAGTGATTCCCAGGGGGACACCGGGGAGCTGTTTTTT. Translation gives CATSDSQGDTGELFF. This rearrangement joins TRBV24-1 to TRBJ2-2; 7 bases align to TRBD1. This CDR3 region has 15 residues. Germline CDR1 is KGHDR and CDR2 is SFDVKD. Germline trimming cut 2 bases from V and 3 bases from J; bases unmatched to any gene: 2.